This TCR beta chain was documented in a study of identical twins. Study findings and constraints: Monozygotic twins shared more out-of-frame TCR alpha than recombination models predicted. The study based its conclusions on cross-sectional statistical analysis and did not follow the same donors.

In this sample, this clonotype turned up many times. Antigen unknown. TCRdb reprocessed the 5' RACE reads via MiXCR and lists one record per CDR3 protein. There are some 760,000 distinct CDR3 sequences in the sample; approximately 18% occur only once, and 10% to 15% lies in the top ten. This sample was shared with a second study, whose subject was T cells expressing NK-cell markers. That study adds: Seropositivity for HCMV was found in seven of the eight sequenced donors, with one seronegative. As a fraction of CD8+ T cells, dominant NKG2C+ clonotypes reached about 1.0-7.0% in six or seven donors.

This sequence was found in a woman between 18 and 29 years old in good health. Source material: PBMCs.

CDR3 protein: CASSLGVDRAVKNIQYF. The CDR3 nucleotides read TGCGCCAGCAGCCTCGGAGTGGACAGGGCGGTCAAAAACATTCAGTACTTC. The J gene is TRBJ2-4, the V gene TRBV5-1; 8 bases line up with TRBD1. The CDR3 loop spans 17 amino acids. Germline-derived CDR1 and CDR2 are SGHRS and YFSETQ. The trim removed 4 bases at V and 3 bases at J, leaving 12 bases unmatched.